The present TCR beta chain was sequenced within a study of T-cell memory formation after mild COVID-19. On the study more broadly: There were largely donor-specific TCR clusters. Findings and caveats of the study: Pre-infection memory already had some responding clones, implying cross-reactive memory joined. A balance of CD4 and CD8 characterized clones contracting day 15 to 85, whereas later expanders leaned CD4+.

Via MiXCR, TCRdb re-called the 5' RACE reads, giving one row per CDR3 protein. The sample lists 450,000 to 650,000 distinct CDR3 sequences; roughly 18% were seen once. This clonotype was counted many times. Its antigen is undetermined. The V end was cut by 1 base, the J end by 0 bases, with 15 bases between. The CDR3 runs to 17 residues. In germline, CDR1 is SGHNT, CDR2 YYREEE (reference sequence). The origin of this receptor is an adult woman who had mild COVID-19 (a few samples of this study predate the infection). Cell type and time point are not known. V is TRBV5-4 and J is TRBJ2-3, with a possible D match to TRBD2 (6 bases). The specimen sequenced was PBMCs or a T cell subset sorted from them (not recorded which). The CDR3 DNA is TGTGCCAGCAGCTTGTTCGGAGTAGGGACTAGCACAGATACGCAGTATTTT. Encoded protein: CASSLFGVGTSTDTQYF.